This T cell receptor beta chain was documented in a study of T cells in localized non-small cell lung cancer. This table comes from immunoSEQ multiplex PCR, and its TCRdb copy is limited to in-frame clones, with some not included. The data hold more than 15,000 clones, with about 90% observed a single time. In germline, CDR1 is MNHEY, CDR2 SMNVEV (reference sequence). The germline V and J ends were trimmed by 3 bases and 2 bases, with 11 bases remaining between them. This CDR3 is built from 14 residues. The chain links TRBV27 to TRBJ2-7; D is uncertain. This TCR was recovered from a woman aged 35 to 75 with stage I lung adenocarcinoma. The sequences come from peripheral blood, collected before any cancer treatment. This CDR3 is CASSFRTGTYEQYF. The CDR3 region has the DNA TGTGCCAGCAGTTTTCGGACGGGCACCTACGAGCAGTACTTC.